This T cell receptor (beta chain) was retrieved from a study of cytomegalovirus exposure and HLA in healthy donors. Study summary: An earlier analysis found 117 million unique TCR beta sequences from around 180 million T cells.

A remark on this clone: Its antigen is not identified.

Germline V gives CDR1 MDHEN, CDR2 SYDVKM. The CDR3 loop spans 13 amino acids. Trimming cost V 2 bases and J 7 bases, with 8 bases left between them. PCR used 60 Vbeta primers and 13 Jbeta primers. Sequencing used immunoSEQ multiplex PCR; TCRdb keeps in-frame clones, though not all of them. The profile shows 120,000 or so clones, 86% of them singletons. General observations from the study: In a later analysis, several top co-occurrence clusters appeared linked to parvovirus B19, influenza, CMV and Epstein-Barr virus.

The chain employs TRBV28 and TRBJ1-4, with D perhaps matching TRBD1 (5 bases). The sequencing sample was made of PBMCs. This TCR derives from a man aged 35-49 years in good health and CMV-seronegative. In nucleotides, the CDR3 is TGTGCCAGCAGTTTAGACGGGGGTGAAAAACTGTTTTTT. Protein sequence: CASSLDGGEKLFF.